This T cell receptor beta chain was sequenced during a study of blood T cell repertoires in COVID-19. Study-wide context: Specimens from acute and convalescent COVID-19 originated in the United States, Italy and Spain.

This clone was seen once. V was cut by 5 bases and J by 3 bases, with 13 bases left in between. The CDR3 runs to 14 residues. The V gene's germline CDR1 is SGHVS and CDR2 FNYEAQ. Per the study methods: For nucleated cells, counts were estimated from reference gene primer amplification. Clones were read by immunoSEQ multiplex PCR, and TCRdb kept only the in-frame ones, dropping some. The V and J calls and clone size were taken over from that table, and D and trimming were inferred from the DNA. Among 100,000 to 130,000 clones listed, approximately 88% were seen once. This chain connects TRBV7-6 to TRBJ1-2; D is undetermined. The clonotype originates from a human donor in a cohort sampled during active COVID-19. Sequencing used peripheral blood. For the CDR3, the DNA is TGTGCCAGCAGCCCCAGACCAGAGGACTATGGCTACACCTTC. Translating it yields CASSPRPEDYGYTF.